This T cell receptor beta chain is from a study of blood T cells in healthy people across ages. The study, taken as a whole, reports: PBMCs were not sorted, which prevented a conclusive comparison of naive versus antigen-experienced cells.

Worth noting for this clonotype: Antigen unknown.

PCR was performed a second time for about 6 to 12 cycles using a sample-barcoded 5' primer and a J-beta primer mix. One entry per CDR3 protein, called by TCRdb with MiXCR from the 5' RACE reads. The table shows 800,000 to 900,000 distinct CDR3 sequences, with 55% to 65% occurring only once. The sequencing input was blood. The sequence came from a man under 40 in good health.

The DNA of the CDR3 is TGTGCCAGCAGGCAGGGTGCAACTAATGAAAAACTGTTTTTT. Its translation is CASRQGATNEKLFF. This chain uses TRBV27 with TRBJ1-4; D might be TRBD1 (5 bases). The V end was cut by 6 bases, the J end by 0 bases, with 8 bases between. The CDR3 spans 14 residues. Germline CDR1 MNHEY, CDR2 SMNVEV (reference sequence).